Presented here are 27 T cell receptor beta chains from one specimen sequenced in a study of cytomegalovirus exposure and HLA in healthy donors. The study ran its PCR with 60 Vbeta and 13 Jbeta primers. Some clones are missing from TCRdb's copy, which holds only in-frame ones; the method was immunoSEQ multiplex PCR. Of 250,000 to 350,000 clones in the sample, 86% were seen once. The sample was PBMCs. The receptors here all came from a man aged 35-49 years in good health and CMV-seropositive.

This rearrangement joins TRBV4-3 to TRBJ2-2; 10 bases are a match to TRBD2. This CDR3 is built from 17 residues. Germline loops: CDR1 LGHNA, CDR2 YSLEER. Trimming took 1 base from V and 4 from J; bases not matched to a gene: 6. This CDR3 reads CASSQVGAGGFTGELFF. DNA of the CDR3: TGCGCCAGCAGCCAAGTTGGAGCGGGAGGGTTCACCGGGGAGCTGTTTTTT.

This chain links TRBV19 with TRBJ2-7, with TRBD2 as a possible D gene (5 bases). V lost 5 bases and J 5 bases, leaving 13 bases between the germline ends. The V gene's germline CDR1 is LNHDA and CDR2 SQIVND (reference sequence). This CDR3 contains 13 residues. The CDR3 protein is CASSPLAFHEQYF. CDR3 in DNA: TGTGCCAGTAGTCCCCTAGCTTTTCACGAGCAGTACTTC.

This clone has just a few counts. The chain employs TRBV7-3 and TRBJ2-7; D not certain. CDR3 size: 12 residues. CDR1 is SGHTA, CDR2 FQGTGA, per germline. V lost 1 base and J 2 bases, leaving 3 bases between the germline ends. CDR3 nucleotide sequence: TGTGCCAGCAGCTTAAGAGCCTACGAGCAGTACTTC. Translation: CASSLRAYEQYF.

The chain carries TRBV6-1 and TRBJ2-7; 14 bases align to TRBD2. With 4 bases clipped from V and 7 bases from J, the junction kept 6 bases outside the gene matches. CDR1 MNHNS and CDR2 SASEGT come from the germline V gene. The CDR3 consists of 15 residues. CDR3 nucleotides: TGTGCCAGCAGTGGGGGGGGGACTAGCGGGAGTGAGCAGTACTTC. Its translation is CASSGGGTSGSEQYF.

This clone was observed a handful of times. The V call is TRBV19, the J call TRBJ1-5; D remains unclear. Germline V CDR1 and CDR2: LNHDA, SQIVND (reference sequence). The CDR3 extends over 16 amino acids. V was clipped by 3 bases and J by 6 bases, with 18 bases between them. CDR3 residues: CASSMSLAAGGQPQHF. The DNA of the CDR3 is TGTGCCAGTAGTATGTCTTTAGCGGCAGGAGGTCAGCCCCAGCATTTT.

This chain joins TRBV10-3 and TRBJ2-1; 10 nucleotides line up with TRBD1. The J segment lost 9 bases and the V segment lost 6 bases, leaving 11 bases of the junction unmatched. This CDR3 has 15 residues. Germline V gene sequence: CDR1 ENHRY, CDR2 SYGVKD. The CDR3 is CAISDFLGQGGEQFF. For the CDR3, the DNA is TGTGCCATCAGCGATTTCCTCGGACAGGGGGGTGAGCAGTTCTTC.

This clone was seen only once. The chain has TRBV19 and TRBJ2-7, with 7 bases identical to TRBD1. CDR1 is LNHDA, CDR2 SQIVND, per germline (reference sequence). J was trimmed by 0 bases and V by 4 bases; bases with no gene match: 3. CDR3 size: 14 residues. The chain's CDR3 is CASSTGGASYEQYF. The CDR3 nucleotides are TGTGCCAGTAGTACAGGGGGAGCCTCCTACGAGCAGTACTTC.

V is TRBV10-3 and J is TRBJ2-7, with D hard to call. V was pared by 3 bases and J by 3 bases, with 15 bases between. Germline lookup yields CDR1 ENHRY and CDR2 SYGVKD. The CDR3 has 15 amino acids. CDR3 coding DNA: TGTGCCATCAGTGACCATACAGAGCCCCTCTACGAGCAGTACTTC. Protein product: CAISDHTEPLYEQYF.

The chain carries TRBV7-2 and TRBJ2-1, with a weak D call TRBD1 (5 bases). Germline lookup yields CDR1 SGHTA and CDR2 FQGNSA. Trimming took 4 bases from V and 4 from J, leaving 8 bases between them. The CDR3 extends over 13 amino acids. The DNA of the CDR3 is TGTGCCAGCAGCTCCGGACATTACAATGAGCAGTTCTTC. Amino acid sequence: CASSSGHYNEQFF. The full variable domain, with the rest looked up from reference TRBV7-2 and TRBJ2-1, is GAGVSQSPSNKVTEKGKDVELRCDPISGHTALYWYRQSLGQGLEFLIYFQGNSAPDKSGLPSDRFSAERTGGSVSTLTIQRTQQEDSAVYLCASSSGHYNEQFFGPGTRLTVL.

This chain connects TRBV28 to TRBJ1-4; TRBD1 is a possible D gene (5 bases). The CDR3 length is 11 residues. Germline assignment: CDR1 MDHEN and CDR2 SYDVKM. V was pared by 5 bases and J by 8 bases, with 6 bases between. CDR3 in amino acids: CASSRGEKLFF. The CDR3 DNA reads TGTGCCAGCAGTAGGGGAGAAAAACTGTTTTTT.

Written as DNA, the CDR3 is TGTGCCAGCAGCTTAGTCGTGGCAGATTTTATTTACGAGCAGTACTTC. Translated: CASSLVVADFIYEQYF. V gene TRBV11-1 combines with J gene TRBJ2-7; D unresolved. The CDR3 sequence is 16 residues long. CDR1 SGHAT and CDR2 FQDESV come from the germline V gene (reference sequence). Trimming pared 1 base from V and 4 bases from J, leaving 17 bases between. Full variable domain (remainder filled in from reference TRBV11-1 and TRBJ2-7): EAEVAQSPRYKITEKSQAVAFWCDPISGHATLYWYRQILGQGPELLVQFQDESVVDDSQLPKDRFSAERLKGVDSTLKIQPAELGDSAMYLCASSLVVADFIYEQYFGPGTRLTVT.

The chain couples TRBV25-1 to TRBJ1-4; 7 bases agree with TRBD1. V shed 4 bases, J shed 7 bases, and the junction held 12 bases outside the gene matches. The germline CDR1 and CDR2 sequences are MGHDK and SYGVNS. This CDR3 region has 16 residues. The CDR3: CASSGLRQGVGEKLFF. The CDR3 bases are TGTGCCAGCAGTGGCCTTCGACAGGGCGTGGGTGAAAAACTGTTTTTT.

On this clone itself: This CDR3 is missing its conserved last phenylalanine or tryptophan, likely due to a read error. The chain has TRBV4-2 and TRBJ2-3; 11 bases are a match to TRBD2. V was clipped by 4 bases and J by 5 bases; unmatched bases: 2. Per the germline V gene, CDR1 is LGHNA and CDR2 is YNFKEQ. The CDR3 extends over 14 amino acids. CDR3 bases: TGTGCCAGCAGCCGAGGACTAGCGGGAGATACGCAGTATCTT. It specifies CASSRGLAGDTQYL.

This clone was observed a few times. The chain combines TRBV18 with TRBJ1-4, with 9 bases that match TRBD1. The J segment lost 7 bases and the V segment lost 3 bases, leaving 6 bases of the junction unmatched. The CDR3 is 15 residues long. Looked up from germline, CDR1 is KGHSH and CDR2 is LQKENI. In DNA form, the CDR3 reads TGTGCCAGCTCACCCGGGACAGGGTCTCGTGAAAAACTGTTTTTT. It specifies CASSPGTGSREKLFF.

This chain connects TRBV5-1 to TRBJ2-5; 10 nucleotides match TRBD1. V shed 5 bases, J shed 2 bases, and the junction held 9 bases outside the gene matches. Germline values: CDR1 SGHRS, CDR2 YFSETQ. CDR3 length: 16 residues. CDR3 protein: CASRPRDRGPQETQYF. CDR3 DNA: TGCGCCAGCAGACCCCGGGACAGGGGTCCGCAAGAGACCCAGTACTTC.

This sequence joins TRBV18 and TRBJ2-3; 9 positions agree with TRBD2. V trimming: 2 bases; J trimming: 3 bases; junction bases outside the gene matches: 6. From germline, CDR1 is KGHSH and CDR2 LQKENI. The CDR3 totals 16 residues. DNA of the CDR3: TGTGCCAGCTCACCAGGGCCTAGCGGGACTACAGATACGCAGTATTTT. It is translated as CASSPGPSGTTDTQYF.

V usage is TRBV7-9 and J usage is TRBJ2-7; 8 bases map to TRBD2. Germline assignment: CDR1 SEHNR and CDR2 FQNEAQ (reference sequence). The V segment lost 1 base and the J segment 5 bases; nucleotides outside the gene matches: 4. CDR3 length equals 14 residues. The CDR3 sequence: CASSLGLREDEQYF. The CDR3, as DNA: TGTGCCAGCAGCTTAGGTTTGCGGGAGGACGAGCAGTACTTC.

This clone has ten or more counts. The V gene is TRBV9, the J gene TRBJ1-1; TRBD1 aligns across 8 bases. CDR1 is SGDLS, CDR2 YYNGEE, per germline. J lost 3 bases, V lost 5 bases, and 6 bases had no gene match. The CDR3 totals 14 residues. CDR3 residues: CASSSQGDHTEAFF. Written as DNA, the CDR3 is TGTGCCAGCAGTTCACAGGGGGATCACACTGAAGCTTTCTTT.

This chain connects TRBV19 to TRBJ2-7, with D uncertain. The CDR3 sequence is 13 residues long. Germline CDR1 LNHDA, CDR2 SQIVND (reference sequence). Trimming left V 3 bases short and J 1 base short, with 7 bases between. Here the CDR3 reads CASSISRSYEQYF. As DNA, the CDR3 is TGTGCCAGTAGTATCAGCAGGTCCTACGAGCAGTACTTC. The variable domain in full, completed from reference TRBV19 and TRBJ2-7, reads DGGITQSPKYLFRKEGQNVTLSCEQNLNHDAMYWYRQDPGQGLRLIYYSQIVNDFQKGDIAEGYSVSREKKESFPLTVTSAQKNPTAFYLCASSISRSYEQYFGPGTRLTVT.

The chain is built from TRBV7-6 and TRBJ2-5; D not certain. TRBJ2-7 matches the DNA end more closely, so the J call is doubtful. Germline V gene data show CDR1 as SGHVS and CDR2 as FNYEAQ. The CDR3 length is 14 residues. Here the CDR3 reads CASSLAGSEREQYF. As DNA, the CDR3 is TGTGCCAGCAGCTTAGCGGGCTCAGAACGCGAGCAGTACTTC.

The V and J genes are TRBV27 and TRBJ2-7; 7 bases fit TRBD1. Unmatched junction bases numbered 8, after V lost 6 bases and J lost 0 bases. Germline CDR1 MNHEY, CDR2 SMNVEV (reference sequence). The CDR3 consists of 15 residues. CDR3 loop: CASRWDSLGSYEQYF. The CDR3 DNA sequence: TGTGCCAGCAGGTGGGACAGCCTCGGCTCCTACGAGCAGTACTTC.

The chain carries TRBV27 and TRBJ1-2, with 9 positions matching TRBD1. The V segment lost 7 bases and the J segment 5 bases; nucleotides outside the gene matches: 11. Germline CDR1 and CDR2: MNHEY and SMNVEV (reference sequence). This CDR3 comprises 15 residues. CDR3 in DNA: TGTGCCAGCACCACGCGGACCGGGACAGGGTATGGCTACACCTTC. Its protein is CASTTRTGTGYGYTF.

The chain links TRBV19 to TRBJ1-2; TRBD1 matches at 9 bases. The junction had 8 bases not matched to a gene; V was cut back by 8 bases and J by 7 bases. The CDR3 extends over 13 amino acids. Per the germline V gene, CDR1 is LNHDA and CDR2 is SQIVND (reference sequence). The CDR3 coding sequence is TGTGCCAGTGTCGCACAGGGGGCAGGTGGCTACACCTTC. It yields the protein CASVAQGAGGYTF.

The V call is TRBV5-1, the J call TRBJ2-5, with TRBD1 as a possible D gene (5 bases). CDR1 and CDR2 (germline): SGHRS, YFSETQ. The CDR3 has 13 amino acids. V gave up 4 bases and J gave up 2 bases, with 9 bases separating them. The CDR3 here is CASSEYRQETQYF. CDR3 coding DNA: TGCGCCAGCAGCGAATACAGGCAAGAGACCCAGTACTTC.

The CDR3 loop is CASSEWTGRQETQYF. The CDR3 DNA follows: TGTGCCAGCAGTGAATGGACAGGTCGGCAAGAGACCCAGTACTTC. The chain carries TRBV2 and TRBJ2-5, with 7 bases lining up with TRBD1. Germline CDR1 SNHLY, CDR2 FYNNEI. This CDR3 is built from 15 residues. The junction had 5 bases not matched to a gene; V was cut back by 2 bases and J by 2 bases.

The chain employs TRBV5-1 and TRBJ1-2; 7 bases are a match to TRBD1. V was pared by 4 bases and J by 8 bases, with 14 bases of the junction left unmatched. The CDR3 has 15 residues. CDR1 is SGHRS and CDR2 is YFSETQ in the germline V gene. The CDR3 region is CASSPPGAGGSGYTF. The CDR3 DNA is TGCGCCAGCAGCCCACCGGGAGCAGGGGGATCGGGCTACACCTTC.

The rearrangement joins TRBV11-3 to TRBJ2-1, with 10 nucleotides matching TRBD2. V shed 5 bases, J shed 2 bases, and the junction held 3 bases outside the gene matches. CDR1 is SGHNT, CDR2 YENEEA, per germline. This CDR3 comprises 15 residues. The CDR3 loop reads CASSPAGGAYNEQFF. The CDR3, as DNA: TGTGCCAGCAGCCCAGCGGGAGGGGCCTACAATGAGCAGTTCTTC.